The next 32 T cell receptor beta chains were all read from a single sample in a study of cytomegalovirus exposure and HLA in healthy donors. The PCR made use of 60 Vbeta and 13 Jbeta primers. Method: immunoSEQ multiplex PCR; TCRdb's copy keeps in-frame clones and lacks some. The sample lists about 190,000 clones; roughly 80% were seen once. Sequenced input: PBMCs. The receptors originated from a woman between 18 and 29 years old in good health and CMV-seronegative.

The chain combines TRBV12-5 with TRBJ1-1; TRBD1 agrees at 7 bases. With V trimmed by 7 bases and J by 2 bases, 7 bases remained unmatched. This CDR3 region has 14 residues. CDR1 and CDR2 (germline): LGHNT, FRNRAP. As DNA, the CDR3 is TGTGCTAGTGCCATGACAGGGCGAAACACTGAAGCTTTCTTT. Its translation: CASAMTGRNTEAFF.

The genes are TRBV19 and TRBJ2-1, with 8 bases fitting TRBD2. Germline V gene data show CDR1 as LNHDA and CDR2 as SQIVND (reference sequence). V trimming: 6 bases; J trimming: 6 bases; junction bases outside the gene matches: 13. The CDR3 spans 16 residues. The CDR3 here is CASSLRRTSLINEQFF. In DNA, the CDR3 is TGTGCCAGTAGCCTCAGGAGGACTAGCCTGATCAATGAGCAGTTCTTC.

This chain links TRBV6-5 with TRBJ1-1, with 9 bases aligning to TRBD1. CDR3 length: 14 amino acids. Germline CDR1 and CDR2: MNHEY and SVGAGI. With 7 bases clipped from V and 11 bases from J, the junction kept 14 bases outside the gene matches. The CDR3: CASTSPDRGVKAFF. The CDR3 DNA reads as TGTGCCAGCACCTCACCGGACAGGGGTGTTAAGGCTTTCTTT.

This clone was picked up a small number of times. The rearrangement joins TRBV4-1 to TRBJ1-2, with D possibly matching TRBD1 (5 bases). The CDR3 length is 16 residues. Trimming removed 1 base at V and 0 bases at J, with 12 bases between. Germline CDR1 and CDR2: MGHRA and YSYEKL. The CDR3 spells CASSQAVGDSNYGYTF. CDR3 nucleotide sequence: TGCGCCAGCAGCCAAGCGGTTGGGGACTCTAACTATGGCTACACCTTC.

The chain joins TRBV11-3 to TRBJ2-1; 10 positions match TRBD2. This CDR3 contains 17 residues. The germline V gene has CDR1 SGHNT and CDR2 YENEEA. Trimming cost V 5 bases and J 0 bases; bases outside gene matches: 7. The CDR3: CASSPSGTSVSYNEQFF. DNA for the CDR3: TGTGCCAGCAGCCCATCCGGGACTAGCGTCTCCTACAATGAGCAGTTCTTC. Full variable domain (missing parts from reference TRBV11-3 and TRBJ2-1): EAGVVQSPRYKIIEKKQPVAFWCNPISGHNTLYWYLQNLGQGPELLIRYENEEAVDDSQLPKDRFSAERLKGVDSTLKIQPAELGDSAVYLCASSPSGTSVSYNEQFFGPGTRLTVL.

Here the CDR3 reads CASSDSTDQPQHF. In DNA form, the CDR3 reads TGTGCCAGCAGTGACTCGACAGATCAGCCCCAGCATTTT. The chain combines TRBV6-4 with TRBJ1-5, with D perhaps matching TRBD1 (5 bases). The CDR3 consists of 13 residues. The V and J ends lost 0 bases and 5 bases respectively, with 5 bases between them. CDR1 and CDR2 from the germline V gene are MRHNA and SNTAGT.

This clone has just one count. This chain connects TRBV29-1 to TRBJ1-3; 10 bases fit TRBD1. In germline, CDR1 is SQVTM, CDR2 ANQGSEA. This CDR3 comprises 15 residues. With 4 bases clipped from V and 4 bases from J, the junction kept 7 bases outside the gene matches. Here the CDR3 DNA reads TGCAGCGTTGGTCTGGGACAGGGGAACGGAAACACCATATATTTT. Encoded protein: CSVGLGQGNGNTIYF.

CDR3 in DNA: TGTGCCAGCAGTGCGCACACGATCAACTATGGCTACACCTTC. It yields the protein CASSAHTINYGYTF. This chain joins TRBV25-1 and TRBJ1-2; the D is unclear. V was shortened by 4 bases and J by 2 bases, with 11 bases between the two germline ends. This CDR3 spans 14 amino acids. The germline V gene has CDR1 MGHDK and CDR2 SYGVNS.

The V call is TRBV25-1, the J call TRBJ1-1; 8 positions agree with TRBD1. The CDR3 sequence is 13 residues long. Germline values: CDR1 MGHDK, CDR2 SYGVNS. V lost 8 bases and J lost 6; bases outside the gene matches: 8. As DNA, the CDR3 is TGTGCCAGCGGTGGACAGGGTTATTCTGAAGCTTTCTTT. It is translated as CASGGQGYSEAFF.

There are a few counts of this clone. This chain uses TRBV14 with TRBJ1-2; D possibly corresponds to TRBD1 (5 bases). V dropped 3 bases and J dropped 8 bases, with 19 bases sitting between them. Per germline, CDR1 SGHDN and CDR2 FVKESK. The CDR3 contains 15 residues. Here the CDR3 reads CASSHGAFIKGGYTF. CDR3 coding DNA: TGTGCCAGCAGCCACGGAGCATTTATAAAGGGGGGCTACACCTTC.

The chain joins TRBV4-3 to TRBJ1-3, with D hard to call. The V end lost 0 bases, the J end lost 4 bases, and 13 bases lay between the germline ends. The CDR3 has 16 amino acids. Germline V gene sequence: CDR1 LGHNA, CDR2 YSLEER. The CDR3 loop reads CASSQDISGSGNTIYF. CDR3 DNA: TGCGCCAGCAGCCAAGATATCTCGGGGAGCGGAAACACCATATATTTT.

The rearrangement uses TRBV30 and TRBJ2-7; D unresolved. CDR3 length: 12 residues. Trimming left V 1 base short and J 5 bases short, with 9 bases between. Germline-derived CDR1 and CDR2 are GTSNPN and SVGIG (reference sequence). The DNA for the CDR3 is TGTGCCTGGAGTGGGTCTGGCAACGAGCAGTACTTC. It codes for CAWSGSGNEQYF.

This clone came up once. The gene calls are TRBV28 and TRBJ2-7, with D unresolved. Germline CDR1 MDHEN, CDR2 SYDVKM. V gave up 6 bases and J gave up 4 bases, with 10 bases separating them. The CDR3 consists of 12 residues. This CDR3 is CASSPDGYEQYF. CDR3 bases: TGTGCCAGCAGCCCTGACGGGTACGAGCAGTACTTC.

The sample holds one count of this clone. V gene TRBV28 combines with J gene TRBJ1-2; 12 nucleotides agree with TRBD1. Per germline, CDR1 MDHEN and CDR2 SYDVKM. CDR3 length equals 15 residues. Germline trimming cut 6 bases from V and 7 bases from J; bases unmatched to any gene: 9. The CDR3 region has the DNA TGTGCCAGCAGCCCCCCGGGACAGGGGGCTGCTGGCTACACCTTC. Translating it yields CASSPPGQGAAGYTF.

The chain employs TRBV4-3 and TRBJ1-2; TRBD1 matches 8 bases. With V trimmed by 0 bases and J by 5 bases, 11 bases remained unmatched. CDR1 LGHNA and CDR2 YSLEER come from the germline V gene. CDR3 length: 17 residues. The CDR3 here is CASSQDGETGATYGYTF. CDR3 in DNA: TGCGCCAGCAGCCAAGATGGGGAGACAGGGGCGACGTATGGCTACACCTTC.

CDR3 sequence (DNA): TGTGCCAGCAGCCAAGATAGCGGCAGGGCCACTGAAGCTTTCTTT. Protein sequence: CASSQDSGRATEAFF. The gene calls are TRBV4-2 and TRBJ1-1; a possible D gene is TRBD1 (5 bases). Germline CDR1 reads LGHNA; CDR2 reads YNFKEQ. Trimming stripped 0 bases from V and 4 bases from J, with 12 bases between. The CDR3 runs 15 residues.

V usage is TRBV4-1 and J usage is TRBJ2-7, with 8 bases that match TRBD1. Germline CDR1 reads MGHRA; CDR2 reads YSYEKL. The CDR3 spans 16 residues. Trimming took 5 bases from V and 5 from J; bases not matched to a gene: 14. The CDR3 bases are TGCGCCAGCAGCAGGGGACAGGCCCCCCAGATCGACGAGCAGTACTTC. This translates into CASSRGQAPQIDEQYF.

This chain uses TRBV28 with TRBJ2-2; the match to TRBD2 covers 8 bases. Germline V lookup: CDR1 MDHEN, CDR2 SYDVKM. The CDR3 runs to 14 residues. V lost 6 bases to trimming and J lost 1 base; unmatched junction nucleotides: 1. The DNA for the CDR3 is TGTGCCAGCAGGCTAGCGGGGAACACCGGGGAGCTGTTTTTT. This codes for CASRLAGNTGELFF.

This clone turned up a few times. The chain carries TRBV19 and TRBJ1-4; a weak D match, TRBD1 (5 bases). Germline CDR1 is LNHDA and CDR2 is SQIVND (reference sequence). The CDR3 has 13 amino acids. Deletions cut 3 bases from V and 7 bases from J, with 9 bases between. CDR3 DNA: TGTGCCAGTAGTATTGGGGGGACTGAAAAACTGTTTTTT. Translated, it gives CASSIGGTEKLFF.

This clone was observed a handful of times. For the CDR3, the DNA is TGTGCCAGCTCACCACCCCGGGTATCCTACGAGCAGTACTTC. Translation: CASSPPRVSYEQYF. The chain uses TRBV18 and TRBJ2-7; D call uncertain. CDR3 size: 14 residues. Germline V CDR1 and CDR2: KGHSH, LQKENI. V lost 0 bases, J lost 1 base, and 7 bases lay in between. Based on the CDR3 plus reference TRBV18 and TRBJ2-7, the full variable domain is NAGVMQNPRHLVRRRGQEARLRCSPMKGHSHVYWYRQLPEEGLKFMVYLQKENIIDESGMPKERFSAEFPKEGPSILRIQQVVRGDSAAYFCASSPPRVSYEQYFGPGTRLTVT.

The table lists this clone with a few counts. This chain links TRBV19 with TRBJ2-7; a weak D match, TRBD1 (5 bases). Germline V lookup: CDR1 LNHDA, CDR2 SQIVND (reference sequence). This CDR3 has 15 residues. V was clipped by 3 bases and J by 0 bases, with 12 bases between them. Here the CDR3 reads CASSISARDSYEQYF. CDR3 nucleotides: TGTGCCAGTAGTATCTCGGCCAGGGACTCCTACGAGCAGTACTTC.

The chain couples TRBV5-1 to TRBJ2-6; TRBD1 is a possible D gene (6 bases). The CDR3 is made up of 17 amino acids. Germline CDR1 reads SGHRS; CDR2 reads YFSETQ. V was clipped by 7 bases and J by 3 bases, with 20 bases between them. The DNA for the CDR3 is TGCGCCAGCTTCAACTCCCCAGGGGCGCTTGGGGCCAACGTCCTGACTTTC. This codes for CASFNSPGALGANVLTF.

This chain joins TRBV29-1 and TRBJ2-1; TRBD1 agrees at 8 bases. CDR3 length: 14 residues. V lost 7 bases and J lost 2; bases outside the gene matches: 7. Germline V CDR1 and CDR2: SQVTM, ANQGSEA. The CDR3 region has the DNA TGCAGCGCTATGACAGGGGACACCTACAATGAGCAGTTCTTC. Protein sequence: CSAMTGDTYNEQFF.

The CDR3 loop is CASSPGGNTQYF. CDR3 sequence (DNA): TGTGCCAGCAGTCCGGGGGGGAATACGCAGTATTTT. This chain links TRBV11-2 with TRBJ2-3; 8 positions agree with TRBD2. Germline trimming cut 6 bases from V and 7 bases from J; bases unmatched to any gene: 3. CDR1 SGHAT and CDR2 FQNNGV come from the germline V gene. The CDR3 loop spans 12 amino acids. Drawing the rest from reference TRBV11-2 and TRBJ2-3, the complete variable domain is EAGVAQSPRYKIIEKRQSVAFWCNPISGHATLYWYQQILGQGPKLLIQFQNNGVVDDSQLPKDRFSAERLKGVDSTLKIQPAKLEDSAVYLCASSPGGNTQYFGPGTRLTVL.

This clone turned up a few times. The rearrangement joins TRBV5-4 to TRBJ2-1, with 13 nucleotides matching TRBD2. The CDR3 totals 15 residues. The germline CDR1 and CDR2 sequences are SGHNT and YYREEE (reference sequence). Losses at the gene ends were 0 bases for V and 8 bases for J; bases not matched to a gene: 2. For the CDR3, the DNA is TGTGCCAGCAGCTTGGCACTAGCGGGAGGGTATGAGCAGTTCTTC. Translating gives CASSLALAGGYEQFF.

This clone appeared a few times. The chain combines TRBV27 with TRBJ2-7; 8 bases match TRBD1. CDR3 size: 15 residues. Trimming cost V 4 bases and J 3 bases; bases outside gene matches: 8. CDR1 and CDR2 from the germline V gene are MNHEY and SMNVEV (reference sequence). Here the CDR3 DNA reads TGTGCCAGCAGTTCCTCAGGACAGGGACTCTACGAGCAGTACTTC. This codes for CASSSSGQGLYEQYF.

The chain couples TRBV7-6 to TRBJ2-7; TRBD2 matches 10 bases. V lost 1 base to trimming and J lost 2 bases; unmatched junction nucleotides: 8. Germline loops: CDR1 SGHVS, CDR2 FNYEAQ. The CDR3 spans 17 residues. In nucleotides, the CDR3 is TGTGCCAGCAGCTTAGGGTTAGCGGGAGGAACCCCCTACGAGCAGTACTTC. Translated, it gives CASSLGLAGGTPYEQYF.

V is TRBV6-1 and J is TRBJ2-5, with D tentatively TRBD1 (5 bases). The V gene lost 2 bases and the J gene lost 3 bases, with 16 bases spanning the gap. This CDR3 is built from 16 residues. Germline CDR1 is MNHNS and CDR2 is SASEGT. CDR3 in amino acids: CASSETVRDRKETQYF. The DNA for the CDR3 is TGTGCCAGCAGTGAAACGGTCCGTGACAGAAAAGAGACCCAGTACTTC.

The chain couples TRBV6-5 to TRBJ2-7; D uncertain. There are 14 residues in the CDR3. V was pared by 8 bases and J by 0 bases, with 14 bases between. Germline V lookup: CDR1 MNHEY, CDR2 SVGAGI. In DNA, the CDR3 is TGTGCCAGCGCTATTGGGCCAAGCTCCTACGAGCAGTACTTC. Translation: CASAIGPSSYEQYF.

V usage is TRBV5-4 and J usage is TRBJ2-7; D not certain. The germline V and J ends were trimmed by 1 base and 0 bases, with 5 bases remaining between them. Germline CDR1 SGHNT, CDR2 YYREEE (reference sequence). The CDR3 contains 13 residues. The CDR3 region has the DNA TGTGCCAGCAGCTTGAGAGACTCCTACGAGCAGTACTTC. This codes for CASSLRDSYEQYF.

The gene calls are TRBV7-8 and TRBJ2-7; 8 nucleotides align to TRBD2. Per the germline V gene, CDR1 is SGHVS and CDR2 is FQNEAQ. V trimming: 3 bases; J trimming: 2 bases; junction bases outside the gene matches: 6. CDR3 size: 15 residues. CDR3 sequence reads: CASSFTGGLAYEQYF. In DNA form, the CDR3 reads TGTGCCAGCAGCTTCACCGGGGGACTAGCCTACGAGCAGTACTTC.

V usage is TRBV28 and J usage is TRBJ2-7; D might be TRBD1 (5 bases). The CDR3 has 13 amino acids. Germline V lookup: CDR1 MDHEN, CDR2 SYDVKM. V was shortened by 7 bases and J by 5 bases, with 15 bases between the two germline ends. The CDR3 loop reads CASTTGRVNEQYF. The CDR3, as DNA: TGTGCCAGCACTACGGGCAGGGTGAACGAGCAGTACTTC.